This passage covers 8 T cell receptor beta chains from one sample sequenced in a study of CDR3 diversity in severe acne. TCRdb re-analysed the PCR reads in MiXCR, keeping a single row per CDR3 protein. Of around 85,000 distinct CDR3 sequences in the sample, about 49% are singletons; the top ten hold under 14%. The specimen sequenced was blood. The receptors shown here come from a male donor with severe acne vulgaris.

This clonotype has ten or more counts. V is TRBV5-1 and J is TRBJ2-3; D is unresolved. The CDR3 is 12 residues long. V shed 0 bases and J shed 5 bases, with 4 bases lying between them. Germline V gives CDR1 SGHRS, CDR2 YFSETQ. CDR3 sequence reads: CASSLDGDTQYF. In nucleotides, the CDR3 is TGCGCCAGCAGCTTGGATGGAGATACGCAGTATTTT.

The V gene is TRBV7-3, the J gene TRBJ1-1; D not certain. V was trimmed by 5 bases and J by 0 bases, leaving 7 bases between them. This CDR3 has 13 amino acids. Per the germline V gene, CDR1 is SGHTA and CDR2 is FQGTGA. CDR3 region: CASSPQLNTEAFF. The CDR3 DNA reads TGTGCCAGCAGCCCACAACTGAACACTGAAGCTTTCTTT.

The chain has TRBV2 and TRBJ2-5; D is uncertain. The V end lost 5 bases, the J end lost 5 bases, and 15 bases lay between the germline ends. This CDR3 comprises 14 residues. Germline V CDR1 and CDR2: SNHLY, FYNNEI. CDR3 sequence (DNA): TGTGCCAGCAGTAGATTTGGCCCCTGGGAGACCCAGTACTTC. This encodes CASSRFGPWETQYF.

The chain links TRBV10-2 to TRBJ2-7; 11 bases agree with TRBD1. Germline lookup yields CDR1 WSHSY and CDR2 SAAADI. The CDR3 spans 13 residues. J lost 7 bases, V lost 6 bases, and 5 bases had no gene match. This CDR3 is CASRTGTGGEQYF. The CDR3 coding sequence is TGCGCCAGCAGAACCGGGACAGGGGGGGAGCAGTACTTC.

On this clonotype itself: The junction does not match germline at one end; this may be a read error. The chain joins TRBV10-3 to TRBJ2-5; 9 bases fit TRBD2. The length of the CDR3 is 16 residues. Germline lookup yields CDR1 ENHRY and CDR2 SYGVKD. CDR3 amino acids: CASSSLAGANQETQYF. The CDR3 nucleotides are TGTGCCAGCAGTTCCTTAGCGGGAGCGAACCAAGAGACCCAGTACTTC.

The chain links TRBV7-3 to TRBJ2-1, with TRBD2 as a possible D gene (6 bases). Germline lookup yields CDR1 SGHTA and CDR2 FQGTGA. V shed 1 base and J shed 6 bases, with 22 bases lying between them. The CDR3 runs to 18 residues. This CDR3 is CASSLIRDFQEYLNEQFF. For the CDR3, the DNA is TGTGCCAGCAGCTTAATCCGGGACTTCCAAGAATACCTCAATGAGCAGTTCTTC.

This clonotype came up once. The junction does not match germline at one end; this may be a read error. V and J are TRBV10-3 and TRBJ2-2, with no clear D. This CDR3 spans 14 amino acids. Germline loops: CDR1 ENHRY, CDR2 SYGVKD. The CDR3 bases are TGTGCCAGCAGTTACTCGATACTCACCGGGGAGCTGTTTTTT. Translated, it gives CASSYSILTGELFF.

CDR3 amino acids: CASTFGSLVQYF. CDR3 bases: TGTGCCAGCACCTTCGGGAGTTTGGTGCAGTACTTC. This chain connects TRBV25-1 to TRBJ2-7; possible D gene TRBD2, 6 bases. This CDR3 region has 12 residues. Trimming took off 7 bases at V and 9 bases at J, with 16 bases between the two ends. Germline CDR1 is MGHDK and CDR2 is SYGVNS.